This T cell receptor (beta chain) is from a study of cytomegalovirus exposure and HLA in healthy donors. This clone was detected once. Vbeta (60) and Jbeta (13) primers were used in the PCR. Sequencing was performed with immunoSEQ multiplex PCR; in TCRdb, only in-frame clones are kept and a portion is missing. The data show about 160,000 clones, around three quarters seen once. CDR3 size: 15 residues. V lost 3 bases to trimming and J lost 1 base, with 8 bases between them. Germline V gene data show CDR1 as SGDLS and CDR2 as YYNGEE. The receptor's source is a man aged 40-50 years in good health and CMV-seronegative. The chain joins TRBV9 to TRBJ2-6; the D is unclear. The specimen sequenced was PBMCs. CDR3 bases: TGTGCCAGCAGCGCGGGTGTATCTGGGGCCAACGTCCTGACTTTC. As protein: CASSAGVSGANVLTF.